Listed below are T cell receptor beta chains from one sample, sequenced in a study of CD8+CD57+ T cells in acquired aplastic anemia. One entry per CDR3 protein, called by TCRdb with MiXCR from the reads. The sample lists over 200,000 distinct CDR3 sequences, about 59% occurring once. Material: sorted CD4+, CD8+, or CD8+CD57+ T cells (not recorded which) from PBMCs. The receptors originated from a human donor in good health. The CDR3 runs from the conserved cysteine through the conserved F or W. A D gene is named only where the DNA matches it firmly. Size is omitted from some rows. Given values are once, few, many or a class for expanded clones.

CDR3aa | CDR3nt | abundance | j_gene | d_gene | v_gene
CASSLVGGASGEQYF | TGTGCCAGCAGCTTAGTAGGGGGGGCTTCAGGGGAGCAGTACTTC | many | TRBJ2-7 | NA | TRBV11-2
CASSHTGTGFEYEQFF | TGTGCCAGCAGTCATACCGGGACAGGGTTTGAATATGAGCAGTTCTTC | many | TRBJ2-1 | TRBD1 | TRBV7-9
CASRDRTGPDTQYF | TGTGCCAGCAGAGATCGGACAGGGCCAGATACGCAGTATTTT | NA | TRBJ2-3 | TRBD1 | TRBV9
CASSLRNANTIYF | TGTGCCAGCAGCTTGAGGAACGCGAACACCATATATTTT | NA | TRBJ1-3 | NA | TRBV5-6
CASSIWQSSNQPQYF | TGTGCCAGTAGTATATGGCAGTCAAGCAATCAGCCCCAGTACTTC | NA | TRBJ2-5 | NA | TRBV7-9
CASSLVQQETQYF | TGTGCCAGCAGTCTGGTGCAGCAAGAGACCCAGTACTTC | NA | TRBJ2-5 | NA | TRBV12-3/TRBV12-4
CASSQGFGLNTEAFF | TGCGCCAGCAGCCAAGGTTTTGGCCTGAACACTGAAGCTTTCTTT | NA | TRBJ1-1 | NA | TRBV4-1
CASSLGSYEQYF | TGTGCCAGCAGCTTAGGGTCCTACGAGCAGTACTTC | many | TRBJ2-7 | NA | TRBV11-2
CASSQAITAQDEQYF | TGCGCCAGCAGCCAAGCAATAACAGCCCAGGACGAGCAGTACTTC | NA | TRBJ2-7 | NA | TRBV7-2
CASSEAPGQVSYEQYF | TGTGCCAGCAGTGAAGCCCCGGGACAGGTTTCCTACGAGCAGTACTTC | NA | TRBJ2-7 | TRBD1 | TRBV7-3
CASSTGGVSSYGQYF | TGTGCCAGCAGCACAGGGGGCGTCAGCTCCTACGGGCAGTACTTC | NA | TRBJ2-7 | TRBD1 | TRBV7-4
CSAQGNEQFF | TGCAGTGCGCAGGGGAATGAGCAGTTCTTC | NA | TRBJ2-1 | NA | TRBV20-1
CASTHTYEQYF | TGTGCCAGCACTCATACCTACGAGCAGTACTTC | NA | TRBJ2-7 | NA | TRBV2
CASGDLAGVGDTQYF | TGTGCCAGCGGGGATCTAGCGGGAGTCGGAGATACGCAGTATTTT | NA | TRBJ2-3 | TRBD2 | TRBV25-1
CASSLGRASFEVYEQYF | TGTGCCAGCAGTTTGGGCAGGGCGTCGTTTGAGGTATACGAGCAGTACTTC | NA | TRBJ2-7 | NA | TRBV28
CASSLLPRGNPRTGELFF | TGTGCCAGCAGCCTCCTGCCTCGGGGCAACCCTAGGACCGGGGAGCTGTTTTTT | NA | TRBJ2-2 | NA | TRBV7-4
CASSLDGSPLHF | TGTGCCAGCAGCTTGGATGGGTCACCCCTCCACTTT | NA | TRBJ1-6 | NA | TRBV5-4
CATSDTTTRRDSYTF | TGTGCCACCAGTGATACGACGACCAGACGGGATAGCTACACCTTC | NA | TRBJ1-2 | NA | TRBV24-1
CSVGFGYGYTF | TGCAGCGTTGGTTTCGGGTATGGCTACACCTTC | few | TRBJ1-2 | NA | TRBV29-1
CAISEPGGEAGWYERYF | TGTGCCATCAGTGAGCCTGGCGGGGAGGCCGGCTGGTACGAGCGGTACTTC | NA | TRBJ2-7 | NA | TRBV10-3
CASSQSQTLPDEQYF | TGTGCCAGCAGCCAGTCTCAGACTCTCCCGGACGAGCAGTACTTC | few | TRBJ2-7 | NA | TRBV14
CASSLAGGAADTQYF | TGTGCCAGCAGCTTAGCCGGAGGAGCCGCAGATACGCAGTATTTT | NA | TRBJ2-3 | NA | TRBV5-1
CASSIGAGVYNEQFF | TGTGCCAGTAGTATAGGTGCGGGGGTCTACAATGAGCAGTTCTTC | NA | TRBJ2-1 | TRBD2 | TRBV19
CSARDSVSGIGAYGYTF | TGCAGTGCTAGAGATTCGGTTTCAGGGATAGGGGCCTATGGCTACACCTTC | few | TRBJ1-2 | NA | TRBV20-1
CASGPRQLTEAFF | TGTGCCAGTGGGCCTAGACAGCTCACTGAAGCTTTCTTT | NA | TRBJ1-1 | NA | TRBV19
CASSLGKGNQPQHF | TGTGCCAGCAGTCTCGGGAAGGGCAATCAGCCCCAGCATTTT | few | TRBJ1-5 | NA | TRBV25-1
CSDGDRQGREGYTF | TGCAGCGATGGAGACAGGCAGGGGAGGGAGGGCTACACCTTC | NA | TRBJ1-2 | NA | TRBV20-1
CASSTTGAGANVLTF | TGTGCCAGCAGCACCACAGGGGCTGGGGCCAACGTCCTGACTTTC | many | TRBJ2-6 | TRBD1 | TRBV7-3
CSAYGQGRGNEQYF | TGCAGTGCTTACGGACAGGGAAGGGGGAACGAGCAGTACTTC | NA | TRBJ2-7 | TRBD1 | TRBV20-1
CSARRWDRGENEQFF | TGCAGTGCTAGGCGTTGGGACAGGGGCGAAAATGAGCAGTTCTTC | NA | TRBJ2-1 | TRBD1 | TRBV20-1
CASSLSRDFYNEQFF | TGTGCCAGCAGTCTAAGCCGGGACTTCTACAATGAGCAGTTCTTC | NA | TRBJ2-1 | NA | TRBV7-3
CATSRVGPGNTIYF | TGTGCCACCAGCAGAGTAGGGCCCGGAAACACCATATATTTT | NA | TRBJ1-3 | NA | TRBV15
CASSRDSGGDQPQHF | TGTGCCAGCAGTAGGGACAGTGGGGGAGATCAGCCCCAGCATTTT | NA | TRBJ1-5 | TRBD1 | TRBV2
CASIETLAKNIQYF | TGTGCCAGCATAGAAACTCTAGCCAAAAACATCCAGTACTTC | once | TRBJ2-4 | NA | TRBV6-5
CATSSADTQYF | TGTGCCACCAGTTCGGCAGATACGCAGTATTTT | NA | TRBJ2-3 | NA | TRBV24-1
CASSLGQLGTDTQYF | TGTGCCAGCAGCCTGGGACAACTAGGCACAGATACGCAGTATTTT | NA | TRBJ2-3 | NA | TRBV11-3
CASSLTFGSEAFF | TGTGCCAGCAGCTTAACCTTCGGATCTGAAGCTTTCTTT | few | TRBJ1-1 | NA | TRBV7-3
CASSYSRMPTGELFF | TGTGCCAGCAGTTACTCTCGGATGCCCACCGGGGAGCTGTTTTTT | many | TRBJ2-2 | NA | TRBV6-5
CSVRGGINTGELFF | TGCAGCGTTAGAGGCGGGATTAACACCGGGGAGCTGTTTTTT | once | TRBJ2-2 | NA | TRBV29-1
CSARGREYEQYF | TGCAGTGCTAGAGGAAGGGAGTACGAGCAGTACTTC | many | TRBJ2-7 | NA | TRBV20-1
CASSDPTLREKLFF | TGTGCCAGCAGTGACCCTACCTTGAGAGAAAAACTGTTTTTT | NA | TRBJ1-4 | NA | TRBV12-3/TRBV12-4
CASSLADYNEQFF | TGTGCCAGCAGCCTAGCGGACTACAATGAGCAGTTCTTC | NA | TRBJ2-1 | TRBD2 | TRBV12-3/TRBV12-4
CASSIGGASYEQYF | TGTGCCAGTAGTATTGGGGGGGCCTCCTACGAGCAGTACTTC | NA | TRBJ2-7 | NA | TRBV19
CASSQGLAGPGETQYF | TGTGCCAGCAGCCAAGGATTAGCGGGGCCTGGGGAGACCCAGTACTTC | many | TRBJ2-5 | TRBD2 | TRBV3-1
CSARGLRTSGRHKQFF | TGCAGTGCTAGGGGTTTAAGGACTAGCGGTCGTCATAAGCAGTTCTTC | NA | TRBJ2-1 | TRBD2 | TRBV20-1
CSARVGGTQYF | TGCAGTGCTAGGGTGGGGGGAACCCAGTACTTC | few | TRBJ2-5 | NA | TRBV20-1
CASSLKQGSPLHF | TGTGCCAGCAGCTTAAAACAGGGGTCTCCCCTCCACTTT | NA | TRBJ1-6 | TRBD1 | TRBV7-9
CATSRGRGDYEQYF | TGTGCCACCAGTCGGGGCAGGGGTGACTACGAGCAGTACTTC | NA | TRBJ2-7 | NA | TRBV24-1